This T cell receptor (beta chain) was recovered during a study of blood T cells in healthy people across ages. A note on this clonotype: Its antigen remains unidentified.

Ranging in age from roughly 6 to 90, the donors were healthy Caucasian individuals from Russia. Total RNA extraction produced at least 6 micrograms (per sample) for the study. Overall study findings and caveats: As age increased, TCR beta diversity per million T cells fell in a roughly linear fashion.

There are 15 residues in the CDR3. Germline-derived CDR1 and CDR2 are SGHVS and FQNEAQ. V lost 2 bases to trimming and J lost 7 bases; unmatched junction nucleotides: 8. With a J-beta primer mix and a sample-barcoded 5' primer, a second PCR ran 7 to 11 cycles. Each TCR beta cDNA got a 12-nucleotide random molecular identifier. One entry per CDR3 protein, called by TCRdb with MiXCR from the 5' RACE reads. The sample contains about 400,000 distinct CDR3 sequences, about 49% of which appear only once. The V and J genes are TRBV7-8 and TRBJ2-4, with 7 bases lining up with TRBD2. This receptor was identified in a man in his fifties or sixties in good health. The material sequenced was blood. The CDR3 coding sequence is TGTGCCAGCAGCTTAACACCGGAACTAGCGAACATTCAGTACTTC. Translated, it gives CASSLTPELANIQYF.